This T cell receptor (beta chain) was captured in a study of OX40 agonist ivuxolimab in advanced cancers. Regarding the study as a whole: By week 6 at 0.1 to 3.0 mg/kg, blood CD4+ and CD8+ T cells had expanded clonally.

A note on this clone: The target antigen is unknown.

This table comes from immunoSEQ multiplex PCR, and its TCRdb copy is limited to in-frame clones, with some not included. Of around 87,000 clones listed, 85% to 95% are singletons. The source is an adult with an advanced solid tumor such as melanoma, head and neck, liver or kidney cancer. This sample comprised CD4+ or CD8+ T cells sorted from blood, obtained in a trial of the OX40 agonist ivuxolimab.

The DNA of the CDR3 is TGTGCCAGCAGCCAAGTCAGGGAGGGAAACACCATATATTTT. This sequence encodes CASSQVREGNTIYF. The chain is built from TRBV14 and TRBJ1-3; TRBD1 might be the D (5 bases). V lost 1 base and J 4 bases, leaving 8 bases between the germline ends. Germline loops: CDR1 SGHDN, CDR2 FVKESK. This CDR3 spans 14 amino acids.